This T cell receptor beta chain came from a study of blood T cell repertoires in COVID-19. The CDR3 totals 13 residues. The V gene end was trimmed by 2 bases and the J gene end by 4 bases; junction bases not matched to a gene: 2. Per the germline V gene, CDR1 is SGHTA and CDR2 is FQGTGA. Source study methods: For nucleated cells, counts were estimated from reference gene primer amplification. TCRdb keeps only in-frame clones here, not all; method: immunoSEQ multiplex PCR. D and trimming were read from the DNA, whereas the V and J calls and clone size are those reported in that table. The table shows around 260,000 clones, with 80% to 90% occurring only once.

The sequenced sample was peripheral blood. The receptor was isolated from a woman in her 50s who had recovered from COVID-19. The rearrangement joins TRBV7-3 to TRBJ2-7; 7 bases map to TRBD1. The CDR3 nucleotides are TGTGCCAGCAGCTTAGGGACAGAATACGAGCAGTACTTC. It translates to CASSLGTEYEQYF.